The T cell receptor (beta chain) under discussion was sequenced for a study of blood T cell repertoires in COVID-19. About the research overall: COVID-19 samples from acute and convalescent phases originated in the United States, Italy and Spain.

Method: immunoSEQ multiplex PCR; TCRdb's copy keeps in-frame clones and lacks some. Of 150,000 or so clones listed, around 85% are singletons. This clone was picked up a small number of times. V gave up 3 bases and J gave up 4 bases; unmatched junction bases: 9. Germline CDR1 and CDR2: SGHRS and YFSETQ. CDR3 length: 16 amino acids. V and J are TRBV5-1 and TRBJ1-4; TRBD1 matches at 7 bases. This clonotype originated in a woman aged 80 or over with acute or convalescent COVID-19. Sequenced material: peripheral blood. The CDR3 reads CASSSGQARLNEKLFF. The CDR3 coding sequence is TGCGCCAGCAGCTCAGGACAGGCGAGACTTAATGAAAAACTGTTTTTT.